This TCR beta chain was documented in a study of blood T cells in healthy people across ages. Turning to the study itself: Template switching recovered approximately one barcoded beta molecule for every two T cells. General study points: The recorded TCR beta diversity per million T cells decreased in a roughly linear manner with age. It was the long-lived donors that had more naive CD4+ cells and higher diversity than aged donors.

A single count supports this clonotype. The target antigen is unknown. The CDR3 runs 15 residues. The germline CDR1 and CDR2 sequences are SGDLS and YYNGEE. PCR was performed a second time for roughly 7 to 12 cycles using a sample-barcoded 5' primer and a J-beta primer mix. TCRdb called the 5' RACE reads again in MiXCR, with one record for every CDR3 protein. Of 850,000 to 1,100,000 distinct CDR3 sequences in the sample, 35% to 40% were seen once. Each sample provided at least 6 micrograms of extracted total RNA. This TCR was sampled from a man between 18 and 29 years old in good health. The genes are TRBV9 and TRBJ2-1; 7 bases line up with TRBD2. The J call is in doubt because the DNA end fits TRBJ2-7 better. Material: blood. DNA of the CDR3: TGTGCCAGCAGCCCCCAGCGGGGAACCTACAATGAGCAGTACTTC. Translation gives CASSPQRGTYNEQYF.